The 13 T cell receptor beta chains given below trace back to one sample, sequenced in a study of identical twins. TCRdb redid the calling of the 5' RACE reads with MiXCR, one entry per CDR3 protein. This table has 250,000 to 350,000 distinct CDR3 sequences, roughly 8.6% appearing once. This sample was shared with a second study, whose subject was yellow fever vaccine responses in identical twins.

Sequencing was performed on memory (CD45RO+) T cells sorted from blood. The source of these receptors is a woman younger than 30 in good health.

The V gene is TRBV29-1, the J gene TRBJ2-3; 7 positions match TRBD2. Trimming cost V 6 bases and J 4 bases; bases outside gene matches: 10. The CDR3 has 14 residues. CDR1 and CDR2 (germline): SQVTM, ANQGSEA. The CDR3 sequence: CSVGGGLAADTQYF. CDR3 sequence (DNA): TGCAGCGTGGGAGGAGGTCTAGCGGCAGATACGCAGTATTTT.

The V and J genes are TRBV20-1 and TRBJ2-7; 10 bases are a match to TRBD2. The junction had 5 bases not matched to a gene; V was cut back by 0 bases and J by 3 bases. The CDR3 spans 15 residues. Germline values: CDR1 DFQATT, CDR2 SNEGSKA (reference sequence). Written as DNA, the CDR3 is TGCAGTGCTAGAGATCTAGCGGGAGATTTCTACGAGCAGTACTTC. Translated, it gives CSARDLAGDFYEQYF.

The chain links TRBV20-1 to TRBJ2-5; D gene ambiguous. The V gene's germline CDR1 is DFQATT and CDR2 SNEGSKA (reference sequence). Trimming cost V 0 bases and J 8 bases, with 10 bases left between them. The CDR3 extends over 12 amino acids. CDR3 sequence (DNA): TGCAGTGCTAGAGATTCGCGACACACCCAGTACTTC. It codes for CSARDSRHTQYF.

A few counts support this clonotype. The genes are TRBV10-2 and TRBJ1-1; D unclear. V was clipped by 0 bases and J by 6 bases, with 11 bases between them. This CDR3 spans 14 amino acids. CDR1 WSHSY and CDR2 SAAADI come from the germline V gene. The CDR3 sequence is CASSESIMLAEAFF. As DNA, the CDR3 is TGCGCCAGCAGTGAGTCGATCATGTTGGCTGAAGCTTTCTTT.

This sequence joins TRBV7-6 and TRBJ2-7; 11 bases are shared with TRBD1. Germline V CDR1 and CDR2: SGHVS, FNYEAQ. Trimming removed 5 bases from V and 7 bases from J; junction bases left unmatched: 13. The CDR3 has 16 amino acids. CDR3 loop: CASSLRTGGQPNEQYF. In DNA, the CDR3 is TGTGCCAGCAGCCTCCGGACAGGGGGCCAACCTAATGAGCAGTACTTC.

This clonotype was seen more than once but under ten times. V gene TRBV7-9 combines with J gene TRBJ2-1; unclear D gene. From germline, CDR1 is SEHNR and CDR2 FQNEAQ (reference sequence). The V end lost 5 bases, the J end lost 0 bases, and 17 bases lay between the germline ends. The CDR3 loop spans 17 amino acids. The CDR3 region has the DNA TGTGCCAGCAGCACCTCCAGAGAGCTCAGCTCCTACAATGAGCAGTTCTTC. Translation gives CASSTSRELSSYNEQFF.

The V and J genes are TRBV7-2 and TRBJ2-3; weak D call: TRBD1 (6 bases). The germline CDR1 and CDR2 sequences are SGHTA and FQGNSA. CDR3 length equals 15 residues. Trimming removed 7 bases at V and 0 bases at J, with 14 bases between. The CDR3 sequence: CASNQGRGSTDTQYF. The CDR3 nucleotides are TGTGCCAGCAACCAGGGGCGCGGGAGCACAGATACGCAGTATTTT.

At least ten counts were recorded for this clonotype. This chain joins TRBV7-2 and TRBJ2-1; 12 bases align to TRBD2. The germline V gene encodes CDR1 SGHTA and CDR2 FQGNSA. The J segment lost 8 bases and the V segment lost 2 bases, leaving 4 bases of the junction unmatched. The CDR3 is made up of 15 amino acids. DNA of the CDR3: TGTGCCAGCAGCTTACTAGCGGGGGGGATTGATGAGCAGTTCTTC. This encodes CASSLLAGGIDEQFF.

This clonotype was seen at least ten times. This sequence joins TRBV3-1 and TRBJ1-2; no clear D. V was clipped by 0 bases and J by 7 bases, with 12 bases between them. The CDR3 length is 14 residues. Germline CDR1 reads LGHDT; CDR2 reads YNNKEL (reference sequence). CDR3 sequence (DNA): TGTGCCAGCAGCCAAGAAGGGAGGAGCGGTGGCTACACCTTC. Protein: CASSQEGRSGGYTF.

As DNA, the CDR3 is TGCGCCAGCAGCGCCCAGAGCCCGGGACCCCCTAACTATGGCTACACCTTC. Amino acids: CASSAQSPGPPNYGYTF. The gene calls are TRBV4-1 and TRBJ1-2, with a weak D call TRBD1 (5 bases). CDR3 length: 17 residues. Germline values: CDR1 MGHRA, CDR2 YSYEKL. Trimming took off 5 bases at V and 0 bases at J, with 19 bases between the two ends.

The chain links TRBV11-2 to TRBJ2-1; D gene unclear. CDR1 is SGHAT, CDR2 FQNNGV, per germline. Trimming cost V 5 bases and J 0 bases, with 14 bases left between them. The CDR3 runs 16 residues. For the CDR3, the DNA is TGTGCCAGCAGCCCTCCGGTGGGCGGCTCCTACAATGAGCAGTTCTTC. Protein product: CASSPPVGGSYNEQFF.

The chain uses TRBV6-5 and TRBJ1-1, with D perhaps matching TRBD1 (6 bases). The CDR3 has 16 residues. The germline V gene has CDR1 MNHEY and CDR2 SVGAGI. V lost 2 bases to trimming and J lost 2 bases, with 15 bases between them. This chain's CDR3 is CASSYPNRALNTEAFF. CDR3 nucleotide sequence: TGTGCCAGCAGTTACCCAAACAGGGCCCTTAACACTGAAGCTTTCTTT.

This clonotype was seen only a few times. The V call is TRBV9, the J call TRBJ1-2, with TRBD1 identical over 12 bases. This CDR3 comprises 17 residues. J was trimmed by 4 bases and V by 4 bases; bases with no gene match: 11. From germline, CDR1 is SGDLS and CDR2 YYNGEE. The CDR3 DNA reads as TGTGCCAGCAGCCTCCGGGACAGGGGGCGATGGGGCTATGGCTACACCTTC. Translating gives CASSLRDRGRWGYGYTF. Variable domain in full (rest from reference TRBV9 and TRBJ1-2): DSGVTQTPKHLITATGQRVTLRCSPRSGDLSVYWYQQSLDQGLQFLIQYYNGEERAKGNILERFSAQQFPDLHSELNLSSLELGDSALYFCASSLRDRGRWGYGYTFGSGTRLTVV.